A selection of T cell receptor beta chains follows, all from one sample in a study of cytomegalovirus exposure and HLA in healthy donors. The protocol was immunoSEQ multiplex PCR, while the TCRdb copy is restricted to in-frame clones and leaves out a portion. The sample has 220,000 or so clones; 82% are singletons. Source material: PBMCs. These receptors were taken from a middle-aged woman in good health and CMV-seronegative. Both conserved end residues are part of each CDR3. Each record gives: V gene, clone size, CDR3 protein. Part of the rows lack a size; the others show once, few, many or a class for expanded clones.

v_call: TRBV28
clone_size: NA
cdr3_aa: CASSLTGGSGNTIYF

v_call: TRBV30
clone_size: NA
cdr3_aa: CAWTGGTDTQYF

v_call: TRBV7-9
clone_size: NA
cdr3_aa: CSSSSIATRYEQYF

v_call: TRBV10-3
clone_size: NA
cdr3_aa: CAISDRGGESGYTF

v_call: TRBV29-1
clone_size: NA
cdr3_aa: CSVDFLAGNTDTQYF

v_call: TRBV7-9
clone_size: NA
cdr3_aa: CASTHPVTSETQYF

v_call: TRBV27
clone_size: NA
cdr3_aa: CASSWGDRAVGGYTF

v_call: TRBV5-4
clone_size: NA
cdr3_aa: CASSYRASHEQYF

v_call: TRBV9
clone_size: once
cdr3_aa: CASSVEDRASGSVDEQFF

v_call: TRBV4-1
clone_size: NA
cdr3_aa: CASTPQGLGTEAFF

v_call: TRBV27
clone_size: NA
cdr3_aa: CASSDRGSTEAFF

v_call: TRBV5-1
clone_size: NA
cdr3_aa: CASSHGQGYYGYTF

v_call: TRBV4-1
clone_size: NA
cdr3_aa: CASSQVGSTDTQYF

v_call: TRBV18
clone_size: NA
cdr3_aa: CASSGQGLTEAFF

v_call: TRBV27
clone_size: NA
cdr3_aa: CASSPLLSGFSTGELFF

v_call: TRBV28
clone_size: NA
cdr3_aa: CASSLGTIIKNIQYF

v_call: TRBV7-2
clone_size: NA
cdr3_aa: CASSRRGVDNQPQHF

v_call: TRBV2
clone_size: NA
cdr3_aa: CASSPTGASTDTQYF

v_call: TRBV4-1
clone_size: NA
cdr3_aa: CASSQGDGGVEGTQYF

v_call: TRBV19
clone_size: NA
cdr3_aa: CASSGPGQGAEKLFF

v_call: TRBV7-9
clone_size: NA
cdr3_aa: CASSLTGGETQYF

v_call: TRBV30
clone_size: NA
cdr3_aa: CAWSVGLVRTEAFF

v_call: TRBV21-1
clone_size: NA
cdr3_aa: CASSKASGTYEQYF

v_call: TRBV11-2
clone_size: NA
cdr3_aa: CASSPENEQFF

v_call: TRBV18
clone_size: few
cdr3_aa: CASSRLAGGNNEQFF

v_call: TRBV4-1
clone_size: NA
cdr3_aa: CASSPGLAGVRDTQYF

v_call: TRBV4-1
clone_size: NA
cdr3_aa: CASSQAEAGYRLYF

v_call: TRBV6-5
clone_size: NA
cdr3_aa: CASSYQQGPNEKLFF

v_call: TRBV4-1
clone_size: NA
cdr3_aa: CASSRRTSGSLTSTDTQYF

v_call: TRBV14
clone_size: few
cdr3_aa: CASSQAPSGRSTDTQYF

v_call: TRBV19
clone_size: few
cdr3_aa: CASSTRNNRGLFAEAFF

v_call: TRBV2
clone_size: NA
cdr3_aa: CASNAGGPGETQYF

v_call: TRBV10-2
clone_size: NA
cdr3_aa: CAVTSGNSYNEQFF

v_call: TRBV28
clone_size: once
cdr3_aa: CASSLYGSRPGELFF

v_call: TRBV5-6
clone_size: NA
cdr3_aa: CASSLGVGQGKETQYF

v_call: TRBV7-2
clone_size: NA
cdr3_aa: CASSPREGYTEAFF

v_call: TRBV18
clone_size: NA
cdr3_aa: CASSPPSSSGNTIYF

v_call: TRBV2
clone_size: NA
cdr3_aa: CASWSGISWADGSYNEQFF

v_call: TRBV7-9
clone_size: NA
cdr3_aa: CASSSRTGYTEAFF

v_call: TRBV7-9
clone_size: NA
cdr3_aa: CASSLRTNEKLFF

v_call: TRBV28
clone_size: NA
cdr3_aa: CASMGQLGSGELFF

v_call: TRBV28
clone_size: NA
cdr3_aa: CASFGSTRGEKLFF

v_call: TRBV6-5
clone_size: NA
cdr3_aa: CASRGGQGAYEQYF

v_call: TRBV18
clone_size: NA
cdr3_aa: CASSPEGPRNQPQHF

v_call: TRBV14
clone_size: NA
cdr3_aa: CASSSQGLMNTEAFF

v_call: TRBV19
clone_size: NA
cdr3_aa: CASSKTSELGDTQYF

v_call: TRBV7-8
clone_size: NA
cdr3_aa: CASSLEIIADFSYEQYF

v_call: TRBV5-4
clone_size: NA
cdr3_aa: CASSPDPFREVTDTQYF

v_call: TRBV5-1
clone_size: NA
cdr3_aa: CASSGGQGASGANVLTF

v_call: TRBV10-3
clone_size: NA
cdr3_aa: CAISEGVMGGNTEAFF

v_call: TRBV7-9
clone_size: few
cdr3_aa: CASSLAQETQYF

v_call: TRBV4-1
clone_size: NA
cdr3_aa: CASSQPGLAFYEQYF

v_call: TRBV2
clone_size: NA
cdr3_aa: CASRTSGIYEQYF

v_call: TRBV6-1
clone_size: NA
cdr3_aa: CATLGQGETGELFF

v_call: TRBV5-1
clone_size: NA
cdr3_aa: CASSWGPGSYEQYF